This T cell receptor beta chain was sequenced during a study of T cell responses to AZD1222 COVID-19 vaccine. The germline CDR1 and CDR2 sequences are MNHEY and SMNVEV (reference sequence). The CDR3 runs 15 residues. Trimming removed 6 bases from V and 2 bases from J, with 17 bases in between. This clone came up a few times. Sequencing used immunoSEQ multiplex PCR; TCRdb keeps in-frame clones, though not all of them. The sample records fewer than 120,000 clones, around 89% being singletons. The gene calls are TRBV27 and TRBJ2-7, with D perhaps TRBD1 (5 bases). The material was peripheral blood, obtained on day 0 of AZD1222 vaccination. The TCR sequence derives from an adult in good health. The CDR3 is CASRTAYQGTYEQYF. The CDR3 DNA is TGTGCCAGCAGGACGGCTTACCAGGGAACCTACGAGCAGTACTTC.